This T cell receptor (beta chain) is from a study of PD-1 blockade in classical Hodgkin lymphoma. The data were produced by immunoSEQ multiplex PCR, yet TCRdb's version contains in-frame clones alone and is incomplete. The table shows around 20,000 clones, with about four fifths occurring only once. Every one of the patients relapsed after autologous stem cell transplantation (brentuximab vedotin exposure was variable). Germline V gene data show CDR1 as SGHNT and CDR2 as YYREEE (reference sequence). The CDR3 covers 15 residues. Trimming cost V 4 bases and J 5 bases; bases outside gene matches: 8. The input for sequencing was peripheral blood mononuclear cells (PBMCs), taken before the second cycle of nivolumab. This receptor was identified in a human donor with classical Hodgkin lymphoma. The rearrangement uses TRBV5-4 and TRBJ2-1; 8 nucleotides match TRBD1. The CDR3 bases are TGTGCCAGCAGCGGGACAGGCCTCTTCCACAATGAGCAGTTCTTC. This encodes CASSGTGLFHNEQFF.